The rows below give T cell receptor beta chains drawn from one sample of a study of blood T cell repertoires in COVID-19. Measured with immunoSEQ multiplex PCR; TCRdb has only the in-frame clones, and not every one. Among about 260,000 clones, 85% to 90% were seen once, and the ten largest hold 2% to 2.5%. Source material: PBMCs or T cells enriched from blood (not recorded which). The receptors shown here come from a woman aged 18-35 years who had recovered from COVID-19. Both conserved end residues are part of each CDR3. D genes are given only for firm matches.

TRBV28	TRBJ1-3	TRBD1	TGTGCCAGCAGTTTAGCGGGACAGGGGATAATAGAAAACACCATATATTTT	CASSLAGQGIIENTIYF
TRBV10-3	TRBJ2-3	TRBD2	TGTGCCATCAGTGTGGCGGGGGACTACACAGATACGCAGTATTTT	CAISVAGDYTDTQYF
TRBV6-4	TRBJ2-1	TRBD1	TGTGCCAGCTCCGCAGGGGGCTGGGATGAGCAGTTCTTC	CASSAGGWDEQFF
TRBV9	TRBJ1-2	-	TGTGCCAGCAGCGTAGCGTCAGGGAACTATGGCTACACCTTC	CASSVASGNYGYTF
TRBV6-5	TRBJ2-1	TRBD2	TGTGCCAGCAGTTCTAGCGGGGGGTTGGATGAGCAGTTCTTC	CASSSSGGLDEQFF
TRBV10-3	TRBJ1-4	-	TGTGCCACCTGGGGAAGCGGTGAAAAACTGTTTTTT	CATWGSGEKLFF
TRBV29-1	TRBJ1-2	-	TGCAGCGCCCTTTCGAGGGCTGGCTATGGCTACACCTTC	CSALSRAGYGYTF
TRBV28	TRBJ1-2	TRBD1	TGTGCCAGCAGTACAGGGGGAGCTAACTATGGCTACACCTTC	CASSTGGANYGYTF
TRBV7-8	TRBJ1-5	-	TGTGCCAGCAGCTTCCAGACGGGGCAGCCCCAGCATTTT	CASSFQTGQPQHF
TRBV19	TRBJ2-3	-	TGTGCCGCCACCCCAGTGAGCACAGATACGCAGTATTTT	CAATPVSTDTQYF